Listed below are T cell receptor beta chains from one sample, sequenced in a study of CD8 T cells in Susac syndrome. TCRdb used MiXCR to reprocess the immunoSEQ multiplex PCR reads, holding one entry per CDR3 protein. This repertoire shows hundreds of thousands of distinct CDR3 sequences, 85% to 90% found once; its top ten account for under 0.15%. Sequencing was done on a sample of CD8+ T cells from PBMCs. The receptors were sampled from a human donor with multiple sclerosis. Each CDR3 is given with its conserved first and last residue. D genes are given only for firm matches. The size of a clone is reported for some rows only, either as once, few or many, or as a class for expanded clones.

16	TRBJ2-1	TRBV4-1	NA	NA	TGCGCCAGCAGCCAAGAGAATGTAGGGGGGCTTAATGAGCAGTTCTTC	CASSQENVGGLNEQFF
12	TRBJ1-2	TRBV29-1	once	NA	TGCAGCGTTGAAGAGAGGGGGGATGGCTACACCTTC	CSVEERGDGYTF
15	TRBJ2-7	TRBV5-1	NA	TRBD1	TGCGCCAGCAGGACATCCGGGACAGGGGTCTACGAGCAGTACTTC	CASRTSGTGVYEQYF
13	TRBJ2-7	TRBV6-1	NA	NA	TGTGCCAGCAGGGCCAGGGGAGTACCCGAGCAGTACTTC	CASRARGVPEQYF
15	TRBJ2-2	TRBV29-1	NA	NA	TGCAGCGTTGAATCGGTGGGACTCGGCACCGGGGAGCTGTTTTTT	CSVESVGLGTGELFF
15	TRBJ2-7	TRBV5-1	NA	TRBD1	TGCGCCAGCAGCTACAGTCGGGACAGGGGCAACGAGCAGTACTTC	CASSYSRDRGNEQYF
16	TRBJ2-1	TRBV7-9	NA	TRBD2	TGTGCCAGCAGCCCCGGGGCGGGGGAGAGATACAATGAGCAGTTCTTC	CASSPGAGERYNEQFF
11	TRBJ2-1	TRBV24-1	NA	NA	TGTGCCACCAGTTCCTACAATGAGCAGTTCTTC	CATSSYNEQFF
15	TRBJ2-7	TRBV7-3	NA	TRBD2	TGTGCCAGCAGCTGGGGCCCTAGCGGTACCTACGAGCAGTACTTC	CASSWGPSGTYEQYF
14	TRBJ2-1	TRBV19	NA	NA	TGTGCCAGTAGTCCACTACAAGCCTACAATGAGCAGTTCTTC	CASSPLQAYNEQFF
16	TRBJ2-7	TRBV30	once	TRBD1	TGTGCCTGGAGTGTCGTCCACGGACAGGGCTCCTACGAGCAGTACTTC	CAWSVVHGQGSYEQYF
14	TRBJ2-1	TRBV28	NA	NA	TGTGCCAGCAGGCCGCGCGGGGCCATAGGGCGGCAGTTCTTC	CASRPRGAIGRQFF
17	TRBJ2-1	TRBV13	NA	TRBD1	TGTGCCAGCAGCCAGGGGACAGGGGGCGCGTCCTACAATGAGCAGTTCTTC	CASSQGTGGASYNEQFF
12	TRBJ2-7	TRBV30	NA	NA	TGTGCCTGGAGTGCCGACAGCTACGAGCAGTACTTC	CAWSADSYEQYF
15	TRBJ2-3	TRBV5-1	NA	NA	TGCGCCAGCAGCTTGGGGGTCGGACCCACAGATACGCAGTATTTT	CASSLGVGPTDTQYF
11	TRBJ1-2	TRBV4-1	NA	NA	TGCGCCAGCAGCCAAGGCACTGGCTACACCTTC	CASSQGTGYTF